The text below deals with one TCR beta chain. These data belong to a study of blood T cell repertoires in COVID-19. Clones were sequenced by immunoSEQ multiplex PCR, and TCRdb holds only the in-frame ones, with some missing. In the table there are 180,000 or so clones, 89% of which are singletons. V dropped 3 bases and J dropped 0 bases, with 13 bases sitting between them. This CDR3 has 15 residues. Germline V CDR1 and CDR2: SGHNT, YYREEE (reference sequence). The material sequenced was PBMCs or T cells enriched from blood (not recorded which). V is TRBV5-4 and J is TRBJ2-7; weak D call: TRBD1 (6 bases). The TCR originated in a woman under 30 who had recovered from COVID-19. The CDR3 bases are TGTGCCAGCAGCTCCTCCCAGGGGAGCTCCTACGAGCAGTACTTC. Translating it yields CASSSSQGSSYEQYF.